This TCR beta chain was retrieved from a study of T cell responses to AZD1222 COVID-19 vaccine. Clones were sequenced by immunoSEQ multiplex PCR, and TCRdb holds only the in-frame ones, with some missing. This repertoire shows about 100,000 clones, about nine tenths found once; its top ten account for approximately 9.3%. The CDR3 covers 13 residues. With 4 bases removed from V and 1 base from J, the gap between germline ends came to 9 bases. From germline, CDR1 is SGHNT and CDR2 YYREEE (reference sequence). Broader study findings: Spike-specific TCR breadth and depth grew following two AZD1222 doses. Seropositive status at baseline applied to only six AZD1222 recipients. Nearly half of spike-specific TCRs reportedly target unmutated variant regions.

In regard to this clone: Its matching antigen is unknown.

This clonotype was obtained from an adult who received the AZD1222 COVID-19 vaccine. The chain links TRBV5-4 to TRBJ2-7; unclear D gene. The sample was peripheral blood, taken 28 days after the second AZD1222 dose. In DNA form, the CDR3 reads TGTGCCAGCAGCCCAGGCGAGTCCTACGAGCAGTACTTC. Translated, it gives CASSPGESYEQYF.